This TCR beta chain is drawn from a study of PD-1 blockade in classical Hodgkin lymphoma. Study-wide points: At C4D1, TCR diversity had climbed significantly for CD4+ cells, though not for CD8+ cells. Some patients began nivolumab under 1 year after ASCT. These patients were excluded from later analyses. As was reported, newly diagnosed patients showed lower baseline TCR diversity than healthy donors did. Complete responders' baseline diversity resembled that of newly diagnosed patients.

Using immunoSEQ multiplex PCR, the repertoire was profiled, and TCRdb retains in-frame clones only, with some absent. Of 90,000 to 100,000 clones listed, roughly 92% are singletons. With 8 bases clipped from V and 4 bases from J, the junction kept 6 bases outside the gene matches. The germline V gene encodes CDR1 MNHEY and CDR2 SMNVEV (reference sequence). The length of the CDR3 is 14 residues. On this clone: No antigen is known for it.

Every patient experienced relapse after autologous stem cell transplantation, and brentuximab vedotin exposure varied. The specimen comprised peripheral blood mononuclear cells (PBMCs), sampled at baseline. This chain uses TRBV27 with TRBJ2-1; 9 positions match TRBD2. The clonotype originates from a human donor with classical Hodgkin lymphoma. The CDR3 sequence is CASGRREGYNEQFF. CDR3 DNA: TGTGCCAGCGGAAGGCGGGAGGGTTACAATGAGCAGTTCTTC.